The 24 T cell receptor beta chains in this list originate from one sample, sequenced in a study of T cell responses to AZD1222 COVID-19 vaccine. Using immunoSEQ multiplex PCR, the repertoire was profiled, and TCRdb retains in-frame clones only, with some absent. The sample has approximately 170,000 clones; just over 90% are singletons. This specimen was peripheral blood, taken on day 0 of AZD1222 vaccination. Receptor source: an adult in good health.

The CDR3, as DNA: TGTGCCAGCATTCCGGGACAGATGAACACTGAAGCTTTCTTT. Translated: CASIPGQMNTEAFF. The V call is TRBV28, the J call TRBJ1-1; 7 bases are shared with TRBD1. Germline V gene data show CDR1 as MDHEN and CDR2 as SYDVKM. There are 14 residues in the CDR3. V lost 7 bases, J lost 0 bases, and 5 bases stayed unmatched.

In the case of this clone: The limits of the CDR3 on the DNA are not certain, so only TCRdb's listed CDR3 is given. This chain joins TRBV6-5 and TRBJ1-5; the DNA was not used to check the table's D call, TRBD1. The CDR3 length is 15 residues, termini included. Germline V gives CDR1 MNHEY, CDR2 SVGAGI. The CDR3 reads CASSILGHPNQPQHF.

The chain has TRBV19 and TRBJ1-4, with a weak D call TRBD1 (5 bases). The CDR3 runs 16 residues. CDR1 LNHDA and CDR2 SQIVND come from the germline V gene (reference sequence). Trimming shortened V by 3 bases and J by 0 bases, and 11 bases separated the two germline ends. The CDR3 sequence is CASSIQGLATNEKLFF. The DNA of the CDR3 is TGTGCCAGTAGTATTCAGGGTCTTGCAACTAATGAAAAACTGTTTTTT.

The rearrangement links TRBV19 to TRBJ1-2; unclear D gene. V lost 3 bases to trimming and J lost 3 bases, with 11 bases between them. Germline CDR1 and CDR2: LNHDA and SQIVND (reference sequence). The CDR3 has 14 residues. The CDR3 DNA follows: TGTGCCAGTAGTATTGACCTCCTTGACTATGGCTACACCTTC. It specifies CASSIDLLDYGYTF.

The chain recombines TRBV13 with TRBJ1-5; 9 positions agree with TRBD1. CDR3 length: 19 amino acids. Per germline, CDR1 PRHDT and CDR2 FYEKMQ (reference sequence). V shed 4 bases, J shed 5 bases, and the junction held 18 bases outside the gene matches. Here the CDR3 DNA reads TGTGCCAGCAGCTCTCCAAACGACTATGACAGGGGGTCGGATCAGCCCCAGCATTTT. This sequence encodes CASSSPNDYDRGSDQPQHF.

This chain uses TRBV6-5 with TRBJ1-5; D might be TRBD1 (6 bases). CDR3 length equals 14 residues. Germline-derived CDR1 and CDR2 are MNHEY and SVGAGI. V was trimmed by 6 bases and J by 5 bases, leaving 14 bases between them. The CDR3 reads CASRVRDIYQPQHF. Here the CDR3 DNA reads TGTGCCAGCAGGGTACGGGACATATATCAGCCCCAGCATTTT.

The CDR3 here is CASSQGQGALYGYTF. The CDR3 DNA sequence: TGTGCCAGCTCCCAAGGGCAGGGGGCCTTATATGGCTACACCTTC. The V gene is TRBV7-2, the J gene TRBJ1-2; 8 nucleotides match TRBD1. Germline trimming cut 8 bases from V and 5 bases from J; bases unmatched to any gene: 13. This CDR3 has 15 residues. Per the germline V gene, CDR1 is SGHTA and CDR2 is FQGNSA.

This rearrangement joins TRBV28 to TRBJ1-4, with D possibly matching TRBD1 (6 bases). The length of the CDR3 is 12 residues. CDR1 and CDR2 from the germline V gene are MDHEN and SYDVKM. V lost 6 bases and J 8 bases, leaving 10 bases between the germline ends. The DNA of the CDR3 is TGTGCCAGCAGCCCTGACAGGGAAAAACTGTTTTTT. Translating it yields CASSPDREKLFF.

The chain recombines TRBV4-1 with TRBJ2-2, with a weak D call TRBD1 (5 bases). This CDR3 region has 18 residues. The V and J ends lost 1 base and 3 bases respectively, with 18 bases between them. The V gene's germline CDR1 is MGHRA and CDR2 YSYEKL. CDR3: CASSQVVPGLMDTGELFF. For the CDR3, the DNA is TGCGCCAGCAGCCAAGTGGTCCCAGGGTTGATGGACACCGGGGAGCTGTTTTTT.

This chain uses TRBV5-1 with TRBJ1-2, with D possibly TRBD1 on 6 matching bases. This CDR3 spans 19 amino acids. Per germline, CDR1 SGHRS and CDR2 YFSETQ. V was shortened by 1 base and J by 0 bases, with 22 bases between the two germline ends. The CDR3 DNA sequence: TGCGCCAGCAGCTTGTTTCAAGTCCAGGGGAAGAAGGCTAACTATGGCTACACCTTC. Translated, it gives CASSLFQVQGKKANYGYTF.

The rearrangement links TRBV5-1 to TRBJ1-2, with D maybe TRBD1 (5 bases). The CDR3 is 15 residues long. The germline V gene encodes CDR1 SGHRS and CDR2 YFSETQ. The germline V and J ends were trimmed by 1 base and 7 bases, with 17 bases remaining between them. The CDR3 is CASSLTGPSSPGYTF. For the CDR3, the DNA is TGCGCCAGCAGCTTGACGGGGCCTTCCTCTCCTGGCTACACCTTC.

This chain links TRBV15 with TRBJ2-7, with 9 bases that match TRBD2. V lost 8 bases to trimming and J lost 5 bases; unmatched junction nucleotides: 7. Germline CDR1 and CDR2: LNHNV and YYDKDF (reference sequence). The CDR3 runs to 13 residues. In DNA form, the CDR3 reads TGTGCCACCGGAATGCGGGGGGGGAACGAGCAGTACTTC. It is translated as CATGMRGGNEQYF. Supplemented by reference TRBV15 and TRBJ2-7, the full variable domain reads DAMVIQNPRYQVTQFGKPVTLSCSQTLNHNVMYWYQQKSSQAPKLLFHYYDKDFNNEADTPDNFQSRRPNTSFCFLDIRSPGLGDTAMYLCATGMRGGNEQYFGPGTRLTVT.

For the CDR3, the DNA is TGTGCCAGCAGCCCTTGGGACCCCCGGGATGGCTACACCTTC. This gives the protein CASSPWDPRDGYTF. The chain employs TRBV14 and TRBJ1-2, with D perhaps matching TRBD1 (5 bases). The germline V gene encodes CDR1 SGHDN and CDR2 FVKESK. The germline V and J ends were trimmed by 4 bases and 6 bases, with 15 bases remaining between them. This CDR3 spans 14 amino acids.

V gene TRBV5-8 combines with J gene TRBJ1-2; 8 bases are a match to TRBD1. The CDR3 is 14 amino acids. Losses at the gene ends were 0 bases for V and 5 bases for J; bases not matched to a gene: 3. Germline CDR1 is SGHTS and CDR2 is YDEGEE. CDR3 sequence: CASSLGTGRYGYTF. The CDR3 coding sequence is TGTGCCAGCAGCTTGGGGACAGGGAGGTATGGCTACACCTTC.

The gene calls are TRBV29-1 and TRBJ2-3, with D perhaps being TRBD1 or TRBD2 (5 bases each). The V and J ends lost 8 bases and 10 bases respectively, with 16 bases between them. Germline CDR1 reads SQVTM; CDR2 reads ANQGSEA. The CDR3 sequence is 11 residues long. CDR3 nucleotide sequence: TGCAGCATTGCCCGGGACCTACCGCAGTATTTT. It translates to CSIARDLPQYF.

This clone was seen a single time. The CDR3 DNA follows: TGCAGCGTGAGCAGCCGCTCAATCTATGGCTACACCTTC. The encoded protein is CSVSSRSIYGYTF. The rearrangement uses TRBV29-1 and TRBJ1-2; D gene ambiguous. The CDR3 runs 13 residues. V lost 6 bases, J lost 4 bases, and 15 bases lay in between. Germline CDR1 and CDR2: SQVTM and ANQGSEA. Full variable domain (remainder filled in from reference TRBV29-1 and TRBJ1-2): SAVISQKPSRDICQRGTSLTIQCQVDSQVTMMFWYRQQPGQSLTLIATANQGSEATYESGFVIDKFPISRPNLTFSTLTVSNMSPEDSSIYLCSVSSRSIYGYTFGSGTRLTVV.

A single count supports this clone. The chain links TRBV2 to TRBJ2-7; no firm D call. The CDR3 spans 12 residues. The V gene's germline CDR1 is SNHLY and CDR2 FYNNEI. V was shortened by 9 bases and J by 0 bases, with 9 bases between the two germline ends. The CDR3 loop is CASRLSSYEQYF. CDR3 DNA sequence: TGTGCCAGTCGCCTCAGCTCCTACGAGCAGTACTTC.

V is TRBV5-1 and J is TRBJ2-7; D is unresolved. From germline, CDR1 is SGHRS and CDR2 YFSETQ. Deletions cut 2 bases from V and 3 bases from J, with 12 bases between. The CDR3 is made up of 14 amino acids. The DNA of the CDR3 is TGCGCCAGCAGCTTTAAAGGGATGGACTACGAGCAGTACTTC. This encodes CASSFKGMDYEQYF.

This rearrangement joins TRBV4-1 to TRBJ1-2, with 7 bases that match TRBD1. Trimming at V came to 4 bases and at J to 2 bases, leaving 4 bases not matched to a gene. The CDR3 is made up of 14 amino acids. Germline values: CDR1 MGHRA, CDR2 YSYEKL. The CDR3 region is CASSPRQGNYGYTF. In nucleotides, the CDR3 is TGCGCCAGCAGCCCTCGACAGGGAAACTATGGCTACACCTTC.

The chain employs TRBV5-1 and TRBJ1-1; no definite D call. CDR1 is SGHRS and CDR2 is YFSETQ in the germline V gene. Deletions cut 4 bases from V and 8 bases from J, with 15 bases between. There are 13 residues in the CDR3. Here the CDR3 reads CASSGAGGYEAFF. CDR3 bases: TGCGCCAGCAGCGGAGCTGGTGGTTACGAAGCTTTCTTT.

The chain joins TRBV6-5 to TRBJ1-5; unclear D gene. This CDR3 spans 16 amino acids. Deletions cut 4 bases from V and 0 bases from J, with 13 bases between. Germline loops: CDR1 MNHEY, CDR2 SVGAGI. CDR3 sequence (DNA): TGTGCCAGCAGTTCAGGACGGGCAAATAGCAATCAGCCCCAGCATTTT. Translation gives CASSSGRANSNQPQHF.

The CDR3 bases are TGCGCCAGCGGCACAGGGAGCTCTGGAAACACCATATATTTT. Translating gives CASGTGSSGNTIYF. The gene calls are TRBV10-1 and TRBJ1-3, with D perhaps TRBD1 (6 bases). There are 14 residues in the CDR3. Trimming shortened V by 8 bases and J by 0 bases, and 11 bases separated the two germline ends. Looked up from germline, CDR1 is WNHNN and CDR2 is SYGVQD (reference sequence).

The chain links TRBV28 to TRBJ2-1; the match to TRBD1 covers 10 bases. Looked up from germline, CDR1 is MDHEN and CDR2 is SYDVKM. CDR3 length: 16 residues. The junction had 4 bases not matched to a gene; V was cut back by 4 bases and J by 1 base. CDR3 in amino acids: CASSSTGQGSYNEQFF. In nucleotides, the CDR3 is TGTGCCAGCAGTTCAACGGGACAGGGGTCCTACAATGAGCAGTTCTTC.

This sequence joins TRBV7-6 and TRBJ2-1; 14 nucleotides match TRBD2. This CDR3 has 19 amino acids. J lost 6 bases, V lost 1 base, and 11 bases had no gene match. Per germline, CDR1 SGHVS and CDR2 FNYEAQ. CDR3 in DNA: TGTGCCAGCAGCTTAGTGGGACTGAGACTAGCGGGAGGGCCCAATGAGCAGTTCTTC. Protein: CASSLVGLRLAGGPNEQFF.